The next 21 T cell receptor beta chains were all read from a single sample in a study of shared clonotypes between healthy human individuals. Using immunoSEQ multiplex PCR, the repertoire was profiled, and TCRdb retains in-frame clones only, with some absent. The sample records about 2 million clones, 85% to 95% being singletons. As defined, naive CD8 cells were CD45RO-negative and positively selected for CCR7, with terminally differentiated effector memory CD45RA+ cells excluded. The sample taken for sequencing was naive CD8+ T cells sorted from blood. Every receptor here comes from a man aged 18 to 29 in good health.

This clone has a single count. The chain joins TRBV4-1 to TRBJ2-2, with TRBD2 identical over 9 bases. J gave up 0 bases and V 1 base, and 6 bases lay outside the gene matches. CDR1 and CDR2 from the germline V gene are MGHRA and YSYEKL. The CDR3 length is 18 residues. In DNA, the CDR3 is TGCGCCAGCAGCCAAGCAGGGACTAGCAGACCGAACACCGGGGAGCTGTTTTTT. It translates to CASSQAGTSRPNTGELFF.

This chain joins TRBV18 and TRBJ2-7; 10 nucleotides match TRBD2. The CDR3 length is 14 residues. Germline lookup yields CDR1 KGHSH and CDR2 LQKENI. V was clipped by 5 bases and J by 4 bases; unmatched bases: 5. The CDR3, as DNA: TGTGCCAGCTCATCGGGGACTAGCGCTTACGAGCAGTACTTC. Amino acid sequence: CASSSGTSAYEQYF. Based on the CDR3 plus reference TRBV18 and TRBJ2-7, the full variable domain is NAGVMQNPRHLVRRRGQEARLRCSPMKGHSHVYWYRQLPEEGLKFMVYLQKENIIDESGMPKERFSAEFPKEGPSILRIQQVVRGDSAAYFCASSSGTSAYEQYFGPGTRLTVT.

V is TRBV2 and J is TRBJ2-3; D call uncertain. In germline, CDR1 is SNHLY, CDR2 FYNNEI. CDR3 size: 15 residues. The germline V and J ends were trimmed by 4 bases and 3 bases, with 14 bases remaining between them. The chain's CDR3 is CASSAGQSLTDTQYF. DNA for the CDR3: TGTGCCAGCAGTGCCGGGCAGTCCTTGACAGATACGCAGTATTTT.

The gene calls are TRBV13 and TRBJ2-3, with D unclear. The length of the CDR3 is 13 residues. Germline assignment: CDR1 PRHDT and CDR2 FYEKMQ (reference sequence). V dropped 5 bases and J dropped 2 bases, with 8 bases sitting between them. CDR3 sequence: CASSPLNTDTQYF. The DNA for the CDR3 is TGTGCCAGCAGCCCACTGAACACAGATACGCAGTATTTT.

V gene TRBV12-2 combines with J gene TRBJ2-7; no check of the table's D call, TRBD1, against the DNA was made. TRBV12-2 is shown as a pseudogene. The CDR3 is made up of 16 amino acids. CDR3 amino acids: CASLPNPRDSRYEQYF. CDR3 nucleotides: TGTGCAAGTCTCCCGAACCCCCGGGACAGCCGATACGAGCAGTACTTC.

The chain joins TRBV9 to TRBJ2-2; possibly TRBD2 for D (6 bases). The ends were cut back, 0 bases at V and 3 bases at J, with 9 bases in the middle. CDR1 is SGDLS and CDR2 is YYNGEE in the germline V gene. The CDR3 sequence is 15 residues long. In nucleotides, the CDR3 is TGTGCCAGCAGCGTAGAACGGGGGTACACCGGGGAGCTGTTTTTT. Encoded protein: CASSVERGYTGELFF.

The chain carries TRBV5-8 and TRBJ2-1; the match to TRBD2 covers 9 bases. Trimming removed 2 bases from V and 7 bases from J; junction bases left unmatched: 4. In germline, CDR1 is SGHTS, CDR2 YDEGEE. The CDR3 loop spans 14 amino acids. The CDR3 DNA is TGTGCCAGCAGCTTTACGGGACTAGCAAATGAGCAGTTCTTC. Its translation is CASSFTGLANEQFF. The full variable domain, in which reference TRBV5-8 and TRBJ2-1 provide the parts outside the CDR3, is EAGVTQSPTHLIKTRGQQATLRCSPISGHTSVYWYQQALGLGLQFLLWYDEGEERNRGNFPPRFSGRQFPNYSSELNVNALELEDSALYLCASSFTGLANEQFFGPGTRLTVL.

The chain joins TRBV4-2 to TRBJ1-1, with D uncertain. The V end was cut by 0 bases, the J end by 7 bases, with 12 bases between. The germline V gene encodes CDR1 LGHNA and CDR2 YNFKEQ. The CDR3 is 14 amino acids. The CDR3 region has the DNA TGTGCCAGCAGCCAAGATGGGGTAAAGGATGAAGCTTTCTTT. It translates to CASSQDGVKDEAFF.

The chain couples TRBV9 to TRBJ2-1, with 11 bases matching TRBD2. CDR3 size: 16 residues. Per germline, CDR1 SGDLS and CDR2 YYNGEE. V was clipped by 4 bases and J by 3 bases; unmatched bases: 6. CDR3 sequence (DNA): TGTGCCAGCAGCCCTACTAGCGGGGGAGGCTACAATGAGCAGTTCTTC. Translated, it gives CASSPTSGGGYNEQFF.

This rearrangement joins TRBV4-3 to TRBJ2-3; maybe TRBD2 (5 bases). CDR1 and CDR2 from the germline V gene are LGHNA and YSLEER. The V end lost 0 bases, the J end lost 4 bases, and 5 bases lay between the germline ends. The CDR3 is made up of 13 amino acids. CDR3 in amino acids: CASSQELADTQYF. In DNA form, the CDR3 reads TGCGCCAGCAGCCAAGAACTAGCAGATACGCAGTATTTT.

This chain links TRBV5-6 with TRBJ1-1, with a weak D call TRBD1 (6 bases). There are 13 residues in the CDR3. Between the trimmed V and J ends, which lost 3 bases and 3 bases, there was a span of 9 bases. Per germline, CDR1 SGHDT and CDR2 YYEEEE. In DNA form, the CDR3 reads TGTGCCAGCAGCTCCCAGGGGTACACTGAAGCTTTCTTT. Translation gives CASSSQGYTEAFF.

The CDR3: CASSFGVGEQYF. Written as DNA, the CDR3 is TGTGCCAGCAGCTTTGGGGTAGGAGAGCAGTACTTC. V and J are TRBV5-4 and TRBJ2-7; no clear D gene. Per the germline V gene, CDR1 is SGHNT and CDR2 is YYREEE (reference sequence). The CDR3 sequence is 12 residues long. With 2 bases removed from V and 7 bases from J, the gap between germline ends came to 10 bases.

This sequence joins TRBV4-2 and TRBJ2-3; D might be TRBD1 or TRBD2, each matching 5 bases. Germline V gives CDR1 LGHNA, CDR2 YNFKEQ. V lost 2 bases and J 0 bases, leaving 9 bases between the germline ends. This CDR3 region has 15 residues. Written as DNA, the CDR3 is TGTGCCAGCAGCCAAACGGGACCAAGCACAGATACGCAGTATTTT. This encodes CASSQTGPSTDTQYF.

V is TRBV25-1 and J is TRBJ1-2; D unresolved. The CDR3 consists of 11 residues. The V and J ends lost 4 bases and 4 bases respectively, with 4 bases between them. The germline gives CDR1 MGHDK, CDR2 SYGVNS. This chain's CDR3 is CASSGTYGYTF. The CDR3 DNA reads TGTGCCAGCAGTGGAACCTATGGCTACACCTTC.

The chain carries TRBV11-2 and TRBJ2-1; 9 nucleotides match TRBD1. Germline values: CDR1 SGHAT, CDR2 FQNNGV. The CDR3 is 15 residues long. V lost 5 bases, J lost 2 bases, and 4 bases stayed unmatched. The CDR3 DNA sequence: TGTGCCAGCAGCCGTCGGACAGGGGCCTACAATGAGCAGTTCTTC. Its protein product is CASSRRTGAYNEQFF. The whole variable domain, filled in from reference TRBV11-2 and TRBJ2-1, reads EAGVAQSPRYKIIEKRQSVAFWCNPISGHATLYWYQQILGQGPKLLIQFQNNGVVDDSQLPKDRFSAERLKGVDSTLKIQPAKLEDSAVYLCASSRRTGAYNEQFFGPGTRLTVL.

The chain uses TRBV30 and TRBJ2-2; maybe TRBD1 (6 bases). Trimming removed 3 bases from V and 15 bases from J, with 17 bases in between. There are 12 residues in the CDR3. Germline CDR1 and CDR2: GTSNPN and SVGIG (reference sequence). The CDR3 loop is CAWSGLSSGVFF. DNA for the CDR3: TGTGCCTGGAGCGGACTCAGTTCAGGGGTGTTTTTT. Combining the CDR3 with reference TRBV30 and TRBJ2-2 gives the whole variable domain SQTIHQWPATLVQPVGSPLSLECTVEGTSNPNLYWYRQAAGRGLQLLFYSVGIGQISSEVPQNLSASRPQDRQFILSSKKLLLSDSGFYLCAWSGLSSGVFFGEGSRLTVL.

The gene calls are TRBV5-1 and TRBJ2-1; weak D call: TRBD2 (6 bases). CDR1 is SGHRS and CDR2 is YFSETQ in the germline V gene. The V and J ends lost 0 bases and 3 bases respectively, with 10 bases between them. CDR3 size: 15 residues. CDR3 in amino acids: CASSLERGIYNEQFF. The CDR3 nucleotides are TGCGCCAGCAGCTTGGAACGCGGGATCTACAATGAGCAGTTCTTC.

The V call is TRBV7-6, the J call TRBJ2-1, with D perhaps being TRBD1 or TRBD2 (5 bases each). V dropped 4 bases and J dropped 4 bases, with 8 bases sitting between them. Germline CDR1 is SGHVS and CDR2 is FNYEAQ. The CDR3 spans 13 residues. For the CDR3, the DNA is TGTGCCAGCAGCTCCGGGACGTACAATGAGCAGTTCTTC. Amino acids: CASSSGTYNEQFF.

About this clone itself: Mismatch with germline at one junction end may stem from a read error. CDR3 nucleotides: TGTGCTAGCAGCCCCCGGGACAGGGTCGGAGACACCGGGGAGCTGTTTTTT. Protein product: CASSPRDRVGDTGELFF. The J gene is TRBJ2-2, the V gene TRBV7-7, with 9 bases that match TRBD1. The germline gives CDR1 SSHAT, CDR2 FNYEAQ (reference sequence). This CDR3 has 17 residues. The whole variable domain, filled in from reference TRBV7-7 and TRBJ2-2, reads GAGVSQSPRYKVTKRGQDVTLRCDPISSHATLYWYQQALGQGPEFLTYFNYEAQPDKSGLPSDRFSAERPEGSISTLTIQRTEQRDSAMYRCASSPRDRVGDTGELFFGEGSRLTVL.

The genes are TRBV10-3 and TRBJ2-1; tentatively, D is TRBD2 (5 bases). V was clipped by 3 bases and J by 0 bases, with 9 bases between them. The germline CDR1 and CDR2 sequences are ENHRY and SYGVKD. The CDR3 totals 15 residues. The CDR3: CAISDPRDSYNEQFF. The CDR3 DNA follows: TGTGCCATCAGTGACCCCCGGGACTCCTACAATGAGCAGTTCTTC.

The chain is built from TRBV29-1 and TRBJ1-2; D remains ambiguous. This CDR3 has 10 residues. Per the germline V gene, CDR1 is SQVTM and CDR2 is ANQGSEA. Between the trimmed V and J ends, which lost 6 bases and 4 bases, there was a span of 6 bases. CDR3 in amino acids: CSVDIYGYTF. The DNA for the CDR3 is TGCAGCGTAGACATCTATGGCTACACCTTC.